This T cell receptor beta chain was recovered during a study of blood T cell repertoires in COVID-19. At the level of the study: The United States, Italy and Spain were the sources of the acute and convalescent COVID-19 samples. The analysed material was cDNA or gDNA that came from T cells, B-cell-depleted T cells, or PBMCs.

Original processing notes: For nucleated cells, counts were estimated from reference gene primer amplification. Assay used: immunoSEQ multiplex PCR; TCRdb lists only in-frame clones, some missing. Clone size and V and J calls were adopted from that table, with D and trimming inferred from the DNA. The top ten hold about 2.7% of the sample, which has nearly 350,000 clones, around 80% seen once. Sequences were obtained from peripheral blood. The origin of this receptor is a man aged 25 to 45 with active or convalescent COVID-19.

The chain's CDR3 is CASSYPGYEQYF. For the CDR3, the DNA is TGTGCCAGCAGTTACCCCGGTTACGAGCAGTACTTC. The chain carries TRBV6-5 and TRBJ2-7; D unclear. Trimming removed 2 bases from V and 4 bases from J, with 6 bases in between. This CDR3 has 12 amino acids. Germline-derived CDR1 and CDR2 are MNHEY and SVGAGI.